This entry features one T cell receptor beta chain sequence. Antigen: not known. Sequencing of the DNA from cultured CD4+ T cells was carried out with the Oncomine TCR Beta short-read assay. Cultured CD4+ T cells were the source of extracted genomic DNA. Each CDR3 protein gets one entry after TCRdb re-called the PCR reads with MiXCR. The repertoire holds 15,000 or so distinct CDR3 sequences, with over 60% as singletons. Treatment described: roughly 11-day PBMC culture with coronavirus spike peptide pools or control peptides (ViraFEST assay). The sample comes from a study of vaccination and CD4 T cells after COVID-19. Across the whole study: Cells were stimulated with overlapping spike peptides from SARS-CoV-2, HCoV-NL63, HCoV-OC43 and HCoV-229E.

Study-level points and caveats: Median numbers of SARS-CoV-2-reactive clonotypes increased from approximately 21 to 40 (not a significant change).

Trimming removed 4 bases from V and 0 bases from J, with 4 bases in between. The CDR3 covers 13 residues. Germline CDR1 MNHEY, CDR2 SVGAGI. Sequencing used CD4+ T cells from blood, cultured in vitro. V and J are TRBV6-5 and TRBJ1-5; D gene uncertain. The receptor's source is a human donor who had recovered from COVID-19. The CDR3 coding sequence is TGTGCCAGCAGTTTTGATAGCAATCAGCCCCAGCATTTT. It is translated as CASSFDSNQPQHF.